The clone carrying this TCR beta chain occurred many times. The antigen is unknown. It is unclear where the CDR3 begins or ends on the DNA, so no DNA is shown, and the CDR3 is as TCRdb lists it. Unique molecular identifiers were used in preparing the TCRbeta library. TCRdb re-called the PCR reads through MiXCR, storing one row per CDR3 protein. The repertoire holds nearly 200,000 distinct CDR3 sequences, with 6.3% as singletons. The sample belongs to a study of T-cell reconstitution after alpha-beta-depleted transplantation in children. General study points: TCRbeta diversity was high at day 60 in some patients (a result of surviving recipient T cells and thymic progenitors). At one year after transplant, newly produced T cells mostly accounted for T-cell counts and diversity.

The length of the CDR3 is 13 amino acids, counting both ends. The source is a girl under three years old with combined immunodeficiency, due to receive a stem cell transplant. V is TRBV12-3 or TRBV12-4 and J is TRBJ1-2; the D call in the table, TRBD1, was not verified against the DNA. The specimen comprised PBMCs, sampled before TCRalphabeta/CD19-depleted stem cell transplant. CDR3 amino acids: CASSFGPGRGYTF.